This T cell receptor (beta chain) comes out of a study of response to subunit inactivated influenza vaccine. Study conclusions and caveats: With each seasonal influenza vaccination, the authors suggested, few new T cells are recruited.

A single record per CDR3 protein comes from TCRdb applying MiXCR to the RT-PCR reads. There are hundreds of thousands of distinct CDR3 sequences in the sample; less than 20% occur only once, and under 13% lies in the top ten. Only a few counts were recorded for this clonotype. Its target is unknown. The ends lost 4 bases at V and 3 bases at J; junction bases unmatched: 10. Germline-derived CDR1 and CDR2 are SGHTA and FQGNSA. The CDR3 sequence is 16 residues long. The sequence was collected from a middle-aged man who received an inactivated influenza vaccine. The chain recombines TRBV7-2 with TRBJ2-3; 7 bases are a match to TRBD1. Material: PBMCs from blood, obtained around 5 days after vaccination. In DNA, the CDR3 is TGTGCCAGCAGCTCCCCGAGAGGGGGCGTGACAGATACGCAGTATTTT. Amino acids: CASSSPRGGVTDTQYF.